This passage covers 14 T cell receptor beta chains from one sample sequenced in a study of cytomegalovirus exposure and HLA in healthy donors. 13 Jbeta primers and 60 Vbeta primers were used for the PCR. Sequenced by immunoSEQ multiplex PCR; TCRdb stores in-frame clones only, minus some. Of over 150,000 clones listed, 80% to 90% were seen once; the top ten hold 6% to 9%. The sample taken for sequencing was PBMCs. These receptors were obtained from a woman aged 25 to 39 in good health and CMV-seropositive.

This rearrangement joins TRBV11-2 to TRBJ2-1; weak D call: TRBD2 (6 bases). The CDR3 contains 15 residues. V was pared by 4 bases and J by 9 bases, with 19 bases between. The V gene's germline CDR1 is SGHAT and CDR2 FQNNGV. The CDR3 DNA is TGTGCCAGCAGCTCATTGCGTCGGACTAAGATTGAGCAGTTCTTC. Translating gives CASSSLRRTKIEQFF. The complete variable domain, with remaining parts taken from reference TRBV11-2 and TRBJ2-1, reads EAGVAQSPRYKIIEKRQSVAFWCNPISGHATLYWYQQILGQGPKLLIQFQNNGVVDDSQLPKDRFSAERLKGVDSTLKIQPAKLEDSAVYLCASSSLRRTKIEQFFGPGTRLTVL.

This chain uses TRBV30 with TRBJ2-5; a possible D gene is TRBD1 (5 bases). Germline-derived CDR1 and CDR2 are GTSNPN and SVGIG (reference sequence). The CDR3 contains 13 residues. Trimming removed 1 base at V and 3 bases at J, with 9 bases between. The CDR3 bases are TGTGCCTGGAGTGCCGACAGTAAAGAGACCCAGTACTTC. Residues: CAWSADSKETQYF.

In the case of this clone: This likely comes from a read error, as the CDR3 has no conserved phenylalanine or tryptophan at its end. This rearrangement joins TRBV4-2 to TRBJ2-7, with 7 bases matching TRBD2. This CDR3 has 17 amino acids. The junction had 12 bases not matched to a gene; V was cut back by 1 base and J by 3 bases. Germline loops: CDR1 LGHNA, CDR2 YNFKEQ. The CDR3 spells CASSQASPISGFYEQYL. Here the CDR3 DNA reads TGTGCCAGCAGCCAAGCCTCCCCGATTAGCGGGTTCTACGAGCAGTACCTC.

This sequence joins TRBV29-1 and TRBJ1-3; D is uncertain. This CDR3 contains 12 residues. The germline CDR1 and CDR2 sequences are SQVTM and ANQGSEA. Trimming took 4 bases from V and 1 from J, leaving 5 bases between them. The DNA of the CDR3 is TGCAGCGTTGTCTCGTCTGGAAACACCATATATTTT. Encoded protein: CSVVSSGNTIYF.

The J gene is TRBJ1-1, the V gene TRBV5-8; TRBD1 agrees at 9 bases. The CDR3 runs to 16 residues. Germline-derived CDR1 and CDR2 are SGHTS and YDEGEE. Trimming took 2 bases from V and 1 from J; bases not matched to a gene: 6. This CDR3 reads CASSLQGASRNTEAFF. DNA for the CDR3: TGTGCCAGCAGCTTACAGGGGGCAAGTCGGAACACTGAAGCTTTCTTT.

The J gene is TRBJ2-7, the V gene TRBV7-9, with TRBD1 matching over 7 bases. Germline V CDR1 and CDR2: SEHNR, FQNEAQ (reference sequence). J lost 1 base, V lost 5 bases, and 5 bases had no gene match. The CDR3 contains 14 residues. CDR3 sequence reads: CASSPRQGSYEQYF. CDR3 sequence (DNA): TGTGCCAGCAGCCCCAGACAGGGTTCCTACGAGCAGTACTTC.

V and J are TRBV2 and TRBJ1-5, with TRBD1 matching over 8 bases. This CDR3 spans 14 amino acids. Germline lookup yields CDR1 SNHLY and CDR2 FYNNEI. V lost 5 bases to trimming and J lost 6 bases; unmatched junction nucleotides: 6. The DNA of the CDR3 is TGTGCCAGCAGTAATACAGGGGGTGGTCAGCCCCAGCATTTT. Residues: CASSNTGGGQPQHF. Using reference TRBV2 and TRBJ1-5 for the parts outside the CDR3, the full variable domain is EPEVTQTPSHQVTQMGQEVILRCVPISNHLYFYWYRQILGQKVEFLVSFYNNEISEKSEIFDDQFSVERPDGSNFTLKIRSTKLEDSAMYFCASSNTGGGQPQHFGDGTRLSIL.

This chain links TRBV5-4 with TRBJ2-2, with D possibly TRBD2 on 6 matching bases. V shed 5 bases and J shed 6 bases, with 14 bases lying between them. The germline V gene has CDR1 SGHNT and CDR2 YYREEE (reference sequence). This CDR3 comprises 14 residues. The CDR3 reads CASSPGPGAGELFF. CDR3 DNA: TGTGCCAGCAGTCCTGGTCCGGGGGCCGGGGAGCTGTTTTTT. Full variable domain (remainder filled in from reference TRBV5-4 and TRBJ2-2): ETGVTQSPTHLIKTRGQQVTLRCSSQSGHNTVSWYQQALGQGPQFIFQYYREEENGRGNFPPRFSGLQFPNYSSELNVNALELDDSALYLCASSPGPGAGELFFGEGSRLTVL.

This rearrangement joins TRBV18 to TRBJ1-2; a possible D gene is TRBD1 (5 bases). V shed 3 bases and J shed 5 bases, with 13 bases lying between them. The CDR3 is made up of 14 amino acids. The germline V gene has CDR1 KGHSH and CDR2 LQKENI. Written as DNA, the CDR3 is TGTGCCAGCTCACCGGATCAGGGTGGGTATGGCTACACCTTC. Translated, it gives CASSPDQGGYGYTF. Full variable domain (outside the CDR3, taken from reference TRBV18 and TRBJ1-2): NAGVMQNPRHLVRRRGQEARLRCSPMKGHSHVYWYRQLPEEGLKFMVYLQKENIIDESGMPKERFSAEFPKEGPSILRIQQVVRGDSAAYFCASSPDQGGYGYTFGSGTRLTVV.

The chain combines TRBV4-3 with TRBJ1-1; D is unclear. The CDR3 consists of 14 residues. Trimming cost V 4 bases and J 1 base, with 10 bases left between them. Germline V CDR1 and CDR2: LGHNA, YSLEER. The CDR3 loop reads CASSLLIENTEAFF. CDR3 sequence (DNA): TGCGCCAGCAGCCTCTTAATAGAGAACACTGAAGCTTTCTTT.

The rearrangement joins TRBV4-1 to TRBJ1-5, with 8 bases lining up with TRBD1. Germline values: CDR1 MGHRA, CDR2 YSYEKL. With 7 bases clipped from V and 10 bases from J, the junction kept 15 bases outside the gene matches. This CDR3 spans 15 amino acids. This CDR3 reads CASMPGDRPLGPQHF. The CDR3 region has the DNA TGCGCCAGCATGCCAGGGGACAGGCCCTTGGGTCCCCAGCATTTT.

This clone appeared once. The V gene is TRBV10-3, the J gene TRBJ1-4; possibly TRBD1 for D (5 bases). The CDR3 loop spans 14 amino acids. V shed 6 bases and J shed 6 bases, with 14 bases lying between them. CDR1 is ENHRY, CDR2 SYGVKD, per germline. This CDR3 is CAIRGWGRDEKLFF. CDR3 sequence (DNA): TGTGCCATCAGGGGGTGGGGCCGCGATGAAAAACTGTTTTTT.

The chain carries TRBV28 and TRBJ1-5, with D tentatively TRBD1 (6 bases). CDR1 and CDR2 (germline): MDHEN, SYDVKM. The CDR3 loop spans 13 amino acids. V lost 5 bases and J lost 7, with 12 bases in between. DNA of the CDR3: TGTGCCAGCAGTAGGACAGCCCACCAGCCCCAGCATTTT. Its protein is CASSRTAHQPQHF. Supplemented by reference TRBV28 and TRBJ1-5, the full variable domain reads DVKVTQSSRYLVKRTGEKVFLECVQDMDHENMFWYRQDPGLGLRLIYFSYDVKMKEKGDIPEGYSVSREKKERFSLILESASTNQTSMYLCASSRTAHQPQHFGDGTRLSIL.

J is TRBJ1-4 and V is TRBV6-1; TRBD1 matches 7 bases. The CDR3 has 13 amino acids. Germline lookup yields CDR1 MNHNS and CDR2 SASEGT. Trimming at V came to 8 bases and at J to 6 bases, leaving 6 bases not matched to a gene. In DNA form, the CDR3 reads TGTGCCAGCTGGACAGGTCCCCATGAAAAACTGTTTTTT. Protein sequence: CASWTGPHEKLFF.